This TCR beta chain was retrieved from a study of early T cells in non-severe SARS-CoV-2 infection. Study-wide points: Lookups in VDJdb leaned toward anti-spike CD8 responses and missed private and CD4 specificities.

Each single cDNA molecule received a unique molecular identifier. Via MiXCR, TCRdb re-called the 5' RACE reads, giving one row per CDR3 protein. The table has some 45,000 distinct CDR3 sequences, roughly 6% seen once. As concerns this clonotype: Its specificity is not known.

This CDR3 has 16 residues. CDR1 is MNHNS, CDR2 SASEGT, per germline. V shed 6 bases and J shed 0 bases, with 16 bases lying between them. The V and J genes are TRBV6-1 and TRBJ2-3, with D perhaps matching TRBD1 (6 bases). The sequences come from whole blood, collected at baseline. The sequence was obtained from an adult who was a healthcare worker with PCR-confirmed SARS-CoV-2 infection or an uninfected control (not recorded which). CDR3 sequence (DNA): TGTGCCAGCAGCGGCCAGGGGCGCACTAGCACAGATACGCAGTATTTT. Translated: CASSGQGRTSTDTQYF.